This T cell receptor (beta chain) stems from a study of cytomegalovirus exposure and HLA in healthy donors. General study points: Data from an earlier analysis indicated that most TCR beta V segments were productive either about 87% or about 30% of the time.

Use of 60 Vbeta and 13 Jbeta primers characterized the PCR. Sequenced by immunoSEQ multiplex PCR; TCRdb stores in-frame clones only, minus some. This sample has roughly 170,000 clones, with around 80% found just once. A note on this clone: Its antigen is not known.

Germline lookup yields CDR1 LNHNV and CDR2 YYDKDF (reference sequence). The CDR3 is made up of 15 amino acids. V lost 7 bases to trimming and J lost 5 bases; unmatched junction nucleotides: 11. Material for sequencing was PBMCs. This TCR was sampled from a girl aged 2 to 9 in good health and CMV-seropositive. The chain has TRBV15 and TRBJ1-1, with 9 nucleotides matching TRBD1. The CDR3 protein is CATTGQGNFETEAFF. The CDR3 region has the DNA TGTGCCACCACAGGACAGGGGAATTTTGAGACTGAAGCTTTCTTT.